A single sample is the source of the 30 T cell receptor beta chains below, sequenced in a study of T cell changes during pregnancy in multiple sclerosis. The data were produced by immunoSEQ multiplex PCR, yet TCRdb's version contains in-frame clones alone and is incomplete. The table has approximately 100,000 clones, 90% to 95% seen once. Specimen: peripheral blood, collected in the second trimester of pregnancy. The receptor set was obtained from a female donor with multiple sclerosis, enrolled in a pregnancy study.

The chain links TRBV6-5 to TRBJ2-7; 8 positions agree with TRBD1. V was pared by 8 bases and J by 2 bases, with 11 bases of the junction left unmatched. Germline lookup yields CDR1 MNHEY and CDR2 SVGAGI. The CDR3 length is 15 residues. CDR3 in amino acids: CASQPDRGPTYEQYF. The CDR3 DNA reads as TGTGCCAGCCAACCTGACAGGGGCCCTACCTACGAGCAGTACTTC.

The rearrangement joins TRBV4-1 to TRBJ2-5; 7 positions agree with TRBD1. The CDR3 is 14 amino acids. Looked up from germline, CDR1 is MGHRA and CDR2 is YSYEKL. V was pared by 3 bases and J by 5 bases, with 6 bases of the junction left unmatched. The CDR3 loop is CASSQDRPGETQYF. The CDR3 DNA is TGCGCCAGCAGCCAGGACAGGCCCGGGGAGACCCAGTACTTC.

This sequence joins TRBV7-9 and TRBJ1-1, with D possibly TRBD1 on 6 matching bases. The CDR3 length is 17 residues. V dropped 5 bases and J dropped 1 base, with 20 bases sitting between them. Germline assignment: CDR1 SEHNR and CDR2 FQNEAQ (reference sequence). The CDR3 bases are TGTGCCAGCAGCCCAGGCGGGGGGCGCGGAGGGAACACTGAAGCTTTCTTT. Translation gives CASSPGGGRGGNTEAFF.

This clone was seen once. V usage is TRBV27 and J usage is TRBJ2-5; 8 positions match TRBD1. CDR1 is MNHEY, CDR2 SMNVEV, per germline (reference sequence). This CDR3 has 15 residues. Losses at the gene ends were 3 bases for V and 2 bases for J; bases not matched to a gene: 5. The CDR3 region has the DNA TGTGCCAGCAGTTTGCCGGGACAGGTACAAGAGACCCAGTACTTC. This sequence encodes CASSLPGQVQETQYF.

The gene calls are TRBV18 and TRBJ2-7, with TRBD2 matching 8 bases. The CDR3 totals 15 residues. Germline loops: CDR1 KGHSH, CDR2 LQKENI. The ends lost 6 bases at V and 2 bases at J; junction bases unmatched: 9. CDR3 sequence (DNA): TGTGCCAGCTCCGCGGGGGCGGGAGGTGCCTACGAGCAGTACTTC. Its translation: CASSAGAGGAYEQYF.

The chain is built from TRBV5-1 and TRBJ2-7; 16 positions agree with TRBD2. The CDR3 is 18 amino acids. From germline, CDR1 is SGHRS and CDR2 YFSETQ. The junction had 14 bases not matched to a gene; V was cut back by 6 bases and J by 5 bases. CDR3 region: CASNLGTSGRAQVHEQYF. DNA for the CDR3: TGCGCCAGCAACCTCGGGACTAGCGGGAGGGCCCAGGTCCACGAGCAGTACTTC.

This clone was detected only once. This chain uses TRBV5-6 with TRBJ2-2, with D possibly being TRBD2 (5 bases). CDR3 length: 16 amino acids. CDR1 SGHDT and CDR2 YYEEEE come from the germline V gene. V was clipped by 0 bases and J by 6 bases, with 15 bases between them. CDR3: CASSLEEVMFSGELFF. The CDR3 region has the DNA TGTGCCAGCAGCTTGGAGGAGGTGATGTTTTCCGGGGAGCTGTTTTTT. The whole variable domain, filled in from reference TRBV5-6 and TRBJ2-2, reads DAGVTQSPTHLIKTRGQQVTLRCSPKSGHDTVSWYQQALGQGPQFIFQYYEEEERQRGNFPDRFSGHQFPNYSSELNVNALLLGDSALYLCASSLEEVMFSGELFFGEGSRLTVL.

The chain employs TRBV5-4 and TRBJ2-1; 10 positions agree with TRBD1. V shed 4 bases and J 4 bases; nucleotides not matched to a gene: 8. Germline lookup yields CDR1 SGHNT and CDR2 YYREEE (reference sequence). The CDR3 is 16 amino acids. The CDR3 reads CASSPPRQGAYNEQFF. CDR3 nucleotide sequence: TGTGCCAGCAGCCCCCCCAGACAGGGGGCTTACAATGAGCAGTTCTTC.

In this sample, this clone turned up once. CDR3 nucleotide sequence: TGTGCCAGTAGTGGACTAGCGGGGGGTGAGCAGTTCTTC. It is translated as CASSGLAGGEQFF. The rearrangement joins TRBV19 to TRBJ2-1, with 14 bases aligning to TRBD2. This CDR3 contains 13 residues. V lost 5 bases, J lost 9 bases, and 0 bases stayed unmatched. Per the germline V gene, CDR1 is LNHDA and CDR2 is SQIVND (reference sequence).

The table lists this clone with a few counts. J is TRBJ1-1 and V is TRBV6-5; TRBD1 might be the D (5 bases). CDR3 length equals 14 residues. Germline CDR1 MNHEY, CDR2 SVGAGI. Trimming shortened V by 0 bases and J by 6 bases, and 11 bases separated the two germline ends. CDR3 protein: CASSYSTRASEAFF. The CDR3 DNA reads TGTGCCAGCAGTTACTCGACCAGGGCCTCTGAAGCTTTCTTT.

The chain joins TRBV19 to TRBJ1-5; 7 bases map to TRBD1. From germline, CDR1 is LNHDA and CDR2 SQIVND (reference sequence). This CDR3 is built from 14 residues. V shed 0 bases, J shed 7 bases, and the junction held 3 bases outside the gene matches. For the CDR3, the DNA is TGTGCCAGTAGTATAGATTACAGGGGCCAGCCCCAGCATTTT. It specifies CASSIDYRGQPQHF.

V gene TRBV11-1 combines with J gene TRBJ1-1; TRBD1 matches 7 bases. V trimming: 5 bases; J trimming: 6 bases; junction bases outside the gene matches: 3. The CDR3 has 12 amino acids. Germline values: CDR1 SGHAT, CDR2 FQDESV (reference sequence). CDR3 sequence: CASSRTGPEAFF. CDR3 bases: TGTGCCAGCAGCCGGACAGGACCTGAAGCTTTCTTT.

The chain joins TRBV5-1 to TRBJ1-6; 7 nucleotides line up with TRBD1. Unmatched junction bases numbered 7, after V lost 0 bases and J lost 7 bases. This CDR3 has 16 amino acids. Germline lookup yields CDR1 SGHRS and CDR2 YFSETQ. DNA of the CDR3: TGCGCCAGCAGCTTGGGGGGTGGGACAGAAAATTCACCCCTCCACTTT. Translation gives CASSLGGGTENSPLHF.

The chain joins TRBV18 to TRBJ2-1; 7 positions agree with TRBD1. CDR3 size: 13 residues. CDR1 and CDR2 (germline): KGHSH, LQKENI. V lost 3 bases, J lost 10 bases, and 6 bases stayed unmatched. CDR3 loop: CASSPQGVGEQFF. Here the CDR3 DNA reads TGTGCCAGCTCACCTCAGGGGGTGGGGGAGCAGTTCTTC. Using reference TRBV18 and TRBJ2-1 for the parts outside the CDR3, the full variable domain is NAGVMQNPRHLVRRRGQEARLRCSPMKGHSHVYWYRQLPEEGLKFMVYLQKENIIDESGMPKERFSAEFPKEGPSILRIQQVVRGDSAAYFCASSPQGVGEQFFGPGTRLTVL.

The rearrangement links TRBV11-2 to TRBJ2-1; D unresolved. Germline V gene sequence: CDR1 SGHAT, CDR2 FQNNGV. V dropped 4 bases and J dropped 0 bases, with 4 bases sitting between them. The CDR3 contains 13 residues. The CDR3 region is CASSWLSYNEQFF. Here the CDR3 DNA reads TGTGCCAGCAGCTGGCTCTCCTACAATGAGCAGTTCTTC. Full variable domain (missing parts from reference TRBV11-2 and TRBJ2-1): EAGVAQSPRYKIIEKRQSVAFWCNPISGHATLYWYQQILGQGPKLLIQFQNNGVVDDSQLPKDRFSAERLKGVDSTLKIQPAKLEDSAVYLCASSWLSYNEQFFGPGTRLTVL.

The sample holds one count of this clone. V gene TRBV5-1 combines with J gene TRBJ2-7; 10 bases line up with TRBD2. The CDR3 totals 17 residues. Losses at the gene ends were 6 bases for V and 2 bases for J; bases not matched to a gene: 14. Germline loops: CDR1 SGHRS, CDR2 YFSETQ. Written as DNA, the CDR3 is TGCGCCAGCACCCCCGTGGCTAGCGGGAGTTCCGCCTACGAGCAGTACTTC. Protein: CASTPVASGSSAYEQYF.

The chain employs TRBV7-3 and TRBJ2-2; D is uncertain. Germline V gene data show CDR1 as SGHTA and CDR2 as FQGTGA. This CDR3 region has 16 residues. With 4 bases removed from V and 0 bases from J, the gap between germline ends came to 12 bases. CDR3 nucleotides: TGTGCCAGCAGCTCCCAGACACATGCGAACACCGGGGAGCTGTTTTTT. This codes for CASSSQTHANTGELFF.

This rearrangement joins TRBV10-3 to TRBJ1-3; D is perhaps TRBD1 (6 bases). CDR3 length: 18 amino acids. CDR1 and CDR2 from the germline V gene are ENHRY and SYGVKD. The V and J ends lost 0 bases and 2 bases respectively, with 17 bases between them. CDR3: CAISESKGAGATGNTIYF. The CDR3 coding sequence is TGTGCCATCAGTGAGTCTAAGGGCGCAGGGGCTACTGGAAACACCATATATTTT.

The chain couples TRBV28 to TRBJ2-5; 7 nucleotides line up with TRBD1. Unmatched junction bases numbered 8, after V lost 6 bases and J lost 1 base. The CDR3 loop spans 15 amino acids. CDR1 and CDR2 (germline): MDHEN, SYDVKM. CDR3 residues: CASRSIDRVQETQYF. CDR3 coding DNA: TGTGCCAGCAGGTCTATAGACAGGGTCCAAGAGACCCAGTACTTC.

The V gene is TRBV6-1, the J gene TRBJ2-1; 8 nucleotides match TRBD2. The CDR3 runs to 13 residues. CDR1 and CDR2 from the germline V gene are MNHNS and SASEGT. V lost 5 bases to trimming and J lost 8 bases; unmatched junction nucleotides: 5. The CDR3 protein is CASSSGRGYEQFF. CDR3 sequence (DNA): TGTGCCAGCAGTAGCGGGAGAGGATATGAGCAGTTCTTC.

The chain is built from TRBV15 and TRBJ1-5; D is perhaps TRBD1 (5 bases). The CDR3 is 13 amino acids. Deletions cut 3 bases from V and 5 bases from J, with 8 bases between. Germline V gene lookup returns CDR1 LNHNV and CDR2 YYDKDF (reference sequence). This CDR3 reads CATSSRGDQPQHF. DNA of the CDR3: TGTGCCACCAGCAGCCGGGGGGATCAGCCCCAGCATTTT.

V is TRBV28 and J is TRBJ2-7, with 8 bases fitting TRBD2. Germline CDR1 is MDHEN and CDR2 is SYDVKM. Germline trimming cut 6 bases from V and 0 bases from J; bases unmatched to any gene: 16. This CDR3 comprises 18 residues. CDR3: CASSPVGQRLASSYEQYF. CDR3 nucleotide sequence: TGTGCCAGCAGCCCGGTCGGCCAACGACTAGCGAGCTCCTACGAGCAGTACTTC.

The chain recombines TRBV6-6 with TRBJ2-5; D is unclear. From germline, CDR1 is MNHNY and CDR2 SVGAGI (reference sequence). V was trimmed by 6 bases and J by 3 bases, leaving 20 bases between them. This CDR3 region has 16 residues. For the CDR3, the DNA is TGTGCCAGCAGCTATCTTCGAATCTCAGACAAAGAGACCCAGTACTTC. It specifies CASSYLRISDKETQYF.

The CDR3 bases are TGTGCCAGCAGCCAAGAGTTTCGGGACAGGGGAACCGGGGAGCTGTTTTTT. Residues: CASSQEFRDRGTGELFF. The chain is built from TRBV4-2 and TRBJ2-2, with 10 bases identical to TRBD1. V shed 0 bases and J 5 bases; nucleotides not matched to a gene: 6. Germline assignment: CDR1 LGHNA and CDR2 YNFKEQ. The CDR3 length is 17 residues.

In this sample, this clone turned up once. The J gene is TRBJ1-1, the V gene TRBV2; D is undetermined. Trimming shortened V by 4 bases and J by 0 bases, and 15 bases separated the two germline ends. The CDR3 is 16 residues long. Germline loops: CDR1 SNHLY, CDR2 FYNNEI. In nucleotides, the CDR3 is TGTGCCAGCAGTGGACCCCTGGGAGGACTGAACACTGAAGCTTTCTTT. Translated: CASSGPLGGLNTEAFF. The full variable domain, with the rest looked up from reference TRBV2 and TRBJ1-1, is EPEVTQTPSHQVTQMGQEVILRCVPISNHLYFYWYRQILGQKVEFLVSFYNNEISEKSEIFDDQFSVERPDGSNFTLKIRSTKLEDSAMYFCASSGPLGGLNTEAFFGQGTRLTVV.

This chain uses TRBV4-1 with TRBJ1-3, with 7 nucleotides matching TRBD1. This CDR3 comprises 18 residues. V dropped 0 bases and J dropped 0; count of bases not matched to a gene: 8. CDR1 and CDR2 from the germline V gene are MGHRA and YSYEKL. The CDR3 is CASSQEGQMSSSGNTIYF. Written as DNA, the CDR3 is TGCGCCAGCAGCCAAGAGGGACAGATGTCGAGCTCTGGAAACACCATATATTTT.

V usage is TRBV4-2 and J usage is TRBJ2-3; possibly TRBD1 for D (6 bases). Per germline, CDR1 LGHNA and CDR2 YNFKEQ. The germline V and J ends were trimmed by 0 bases and 2 bases, with 12 bases remaining between them. This CDR3 is built from 16 residues. This CDR3 is CASSQDGAGDTDTQYF. The CDR3 DNA follows: TGTGCCAGCAGCCAAGATGGGGCAGGGGACACAGATACGCAGTATTTT.

The chain is built from TRBV5-1 and TRBJ1-2; D is possibly TRBD1 (6 bases). Germline V CDR1 and CDR2: SGHRS, YFSETQ. There are 19 residues in the CDR3. V was clipped by 4 bases and J by 1 base, with 26 bases between them. CDR3 sequence reads: CASSLISGGDRWGNYGYTF. CDR3 in DNA: TGCGCCAGCAGCCTTATATCGGGGGGAGACAGGTGGGGTAACTATGGCTACACCTTC.

The CDR3 spells CASSRGGAQYNEQFF. The CDR3 DNA sequence: TGTGCCAGCAGCCGGGGAGGGGCGCAGTACAATGAGCAGTTCTTC. This chain links TRBV7-9 with TRBJ2-1, with 7 positions matching TRBD2. The V and J ends lost 5 bases and 4 bases, in that order; junction bases with no gene match: 8. CDR1 is SEHNR and CDR2 is FQNEAQ in the germline V gene (reference sequence). The CDR3 length is 15 residues.

There are a few counts of this clone. The V and J genes are TRBV18 and TRBJ1-1, with a weak D call TRBD1 (5 bases). Trimming removed 6 bases at V and 0 bases at J, with 11 bases between. Looked up from germline, CDR1 is KGHSH and CDR2 is LQKENI. The CDR3 is 14 residues long. CDR3 sequence reads: CASSLQEMNTEAFF. The CDR3 nucleotides read TGTGCCAGCTCCTTACAGGAGATGAACACTGAAGCTTTCTTT.